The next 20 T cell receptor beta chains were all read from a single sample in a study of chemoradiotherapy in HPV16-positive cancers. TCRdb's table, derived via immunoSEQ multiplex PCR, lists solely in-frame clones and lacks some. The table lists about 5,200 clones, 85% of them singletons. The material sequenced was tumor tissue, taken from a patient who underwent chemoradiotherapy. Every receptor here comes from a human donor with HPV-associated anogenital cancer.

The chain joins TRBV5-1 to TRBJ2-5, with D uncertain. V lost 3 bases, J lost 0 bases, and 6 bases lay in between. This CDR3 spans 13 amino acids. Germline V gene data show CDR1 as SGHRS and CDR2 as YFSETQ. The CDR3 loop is CASSSNDQETQYF. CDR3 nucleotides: TGCGCCAGCAGCTCTAACGACCAAGAGACCCAGTACTTC.

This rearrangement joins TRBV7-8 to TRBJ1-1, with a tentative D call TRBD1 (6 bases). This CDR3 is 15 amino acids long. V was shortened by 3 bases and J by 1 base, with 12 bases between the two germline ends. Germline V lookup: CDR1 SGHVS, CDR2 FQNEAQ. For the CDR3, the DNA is TGTGCCAGCAGCTTCGACAGGCAGGGGAACACTGAAGCTTTCTTT. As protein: CASSFDRQGNTEAFF.

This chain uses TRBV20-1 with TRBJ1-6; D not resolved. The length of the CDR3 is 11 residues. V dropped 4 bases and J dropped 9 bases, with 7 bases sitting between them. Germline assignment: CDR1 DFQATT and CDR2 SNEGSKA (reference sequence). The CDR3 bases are TGCAGTGCTACGGACGGTTCACCCCTCCACTTT. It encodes CSATDGSPLHF.

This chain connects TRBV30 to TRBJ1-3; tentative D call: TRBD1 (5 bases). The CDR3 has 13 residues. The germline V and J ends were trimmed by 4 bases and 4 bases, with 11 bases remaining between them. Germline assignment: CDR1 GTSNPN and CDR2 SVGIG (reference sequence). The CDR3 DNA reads TGTGCCTGGAACGGGGGTGCCGGAAACACCATATATTTT. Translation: CAWNGGAGNTIYF.

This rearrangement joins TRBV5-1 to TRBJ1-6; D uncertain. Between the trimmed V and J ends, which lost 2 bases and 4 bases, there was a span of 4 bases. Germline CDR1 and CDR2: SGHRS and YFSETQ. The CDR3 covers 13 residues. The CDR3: CASSFGYNSPLHF. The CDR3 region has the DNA TGCGCCAGCAGCTTTGGGTATAATTCACCCCTCCACTTT.

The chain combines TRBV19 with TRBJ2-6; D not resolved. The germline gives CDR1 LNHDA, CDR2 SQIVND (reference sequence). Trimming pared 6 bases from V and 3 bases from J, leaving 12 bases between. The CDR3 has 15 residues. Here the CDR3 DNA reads TGTGCCAGTAGCCAAAGGAAAGTTGGGGCCAACGTCCTGACTTTC. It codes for CASSQRKVGANVLTF.

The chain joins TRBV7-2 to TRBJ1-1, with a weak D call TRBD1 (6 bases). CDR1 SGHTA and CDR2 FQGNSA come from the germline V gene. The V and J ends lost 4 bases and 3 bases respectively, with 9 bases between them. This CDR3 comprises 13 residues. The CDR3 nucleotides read TGTGCCAGCAGCTACAGGACAGACACTGAAGCTTTCTTT. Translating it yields CASSYRTDTEAFF. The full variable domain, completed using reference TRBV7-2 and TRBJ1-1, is GAGVSQSPSNKVTEKGKDVELRCDPISGHTALYWYRQSLGQGLEFLIYFQGNSAPDKSGLPSDRFSAERTGGSVSTLTIQRTQQEDSAVYLCASSYRTDTEAFFGQGTRLTVV.

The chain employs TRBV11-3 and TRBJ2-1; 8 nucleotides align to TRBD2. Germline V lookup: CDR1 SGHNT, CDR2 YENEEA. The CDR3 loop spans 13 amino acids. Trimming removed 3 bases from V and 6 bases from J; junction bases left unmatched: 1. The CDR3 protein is CASSFGTSNEQFF. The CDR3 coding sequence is TGTGCCAGCAGCTTCGGGACTAGCAATGAGCAGTTCTTC.

The CDR3 DNA is TGTGCCTACGAACCGGGACAGGGAAAGCAGTACTTC. Protein product: CAYEPGQGKQYF. The rearrangement links TRBV30 to TRBJ2-7; the match to TRBD1 covers 9 bases. The CDR3 is 12 amino acids. Germline CDR1 GTSNPN, CDR2 SVGIG (reference sequence). J was trimmed by 8 bases and V by 7 bases; bases with no gene match: 9.

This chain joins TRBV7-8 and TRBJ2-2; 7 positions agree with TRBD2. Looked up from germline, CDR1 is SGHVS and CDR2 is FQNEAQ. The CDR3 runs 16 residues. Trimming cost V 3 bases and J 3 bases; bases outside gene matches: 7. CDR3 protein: CASSLRSAGDTGELFF. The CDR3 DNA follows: TGTGCCAGCAGCTTGCGGTCTGCGGGGGACACCGGGGAGCTGTTTTTT.

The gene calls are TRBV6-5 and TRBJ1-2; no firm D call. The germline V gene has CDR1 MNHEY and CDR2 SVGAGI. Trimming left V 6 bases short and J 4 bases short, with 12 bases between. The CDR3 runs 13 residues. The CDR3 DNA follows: TGTGCCAGCAGGAAGGGCCTACTCTATGGCTACACCTTC. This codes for CASRKGLLYGYTF.

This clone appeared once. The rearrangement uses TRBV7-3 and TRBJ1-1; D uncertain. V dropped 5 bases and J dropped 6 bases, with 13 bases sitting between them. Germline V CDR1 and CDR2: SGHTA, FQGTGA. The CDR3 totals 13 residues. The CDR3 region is CASSPYEGAEAFF. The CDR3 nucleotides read TGTGCCAGCAGCCCGTACGAGGGCGCTGAAGCTTTCTTT.

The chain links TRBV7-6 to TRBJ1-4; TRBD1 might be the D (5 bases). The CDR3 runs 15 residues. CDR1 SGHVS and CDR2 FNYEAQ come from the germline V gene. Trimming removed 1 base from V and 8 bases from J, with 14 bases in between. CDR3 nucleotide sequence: TGTGCCAGCAGCTTAGGTGCCAGGGCAAACGAAAAACTGTTTTTT. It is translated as CASSLGARANEKLFF.

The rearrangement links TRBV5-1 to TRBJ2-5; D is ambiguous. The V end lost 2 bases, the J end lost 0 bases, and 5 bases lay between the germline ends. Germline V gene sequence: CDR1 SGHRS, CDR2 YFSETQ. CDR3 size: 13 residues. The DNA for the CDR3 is TGCGCCAGCAGCTTATTCTACCAAGAGACCCAGTACTTC. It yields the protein CASSLFYQETQYF. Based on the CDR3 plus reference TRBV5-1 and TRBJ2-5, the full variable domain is KAGVTQTPRYLIKTRGQQVTLSCSPISGHRSVSWYQQTPGQGLQFLFEYFSETQRNKGNFPGRFSGRQFSNSRSEMNVSTLELGDSALYLCASSLFYQETQYFGPGTRLLVL.

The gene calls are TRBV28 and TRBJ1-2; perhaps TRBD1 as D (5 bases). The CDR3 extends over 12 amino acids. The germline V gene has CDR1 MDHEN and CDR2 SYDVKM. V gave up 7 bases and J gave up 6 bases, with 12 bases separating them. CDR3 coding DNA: TGTGCCAGCATGGGCAGGGAAGATGGCTACACCTTC. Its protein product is CASMGREDGYTF.

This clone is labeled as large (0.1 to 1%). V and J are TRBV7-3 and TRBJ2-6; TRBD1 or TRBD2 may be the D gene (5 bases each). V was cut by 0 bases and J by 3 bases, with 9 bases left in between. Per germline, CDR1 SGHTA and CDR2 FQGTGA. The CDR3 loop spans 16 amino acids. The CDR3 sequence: CASSLTSGRGANVLTF. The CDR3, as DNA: TGTGCCAGCAGCTTAACTTCGGGGCGTGGGGCCAACGTCCTGACTTTC. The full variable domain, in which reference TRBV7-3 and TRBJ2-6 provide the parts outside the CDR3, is GAGVSQTPSNKVTEKGKYVELRCDPISGHTALYWYRQSLGQGPEFLIYFQGTGAADDSGLPNDRFFAVRPEGSVSTLKIQRTERGDSAVYLCASSLTSGRGANVLTFGAGSRLTVL.

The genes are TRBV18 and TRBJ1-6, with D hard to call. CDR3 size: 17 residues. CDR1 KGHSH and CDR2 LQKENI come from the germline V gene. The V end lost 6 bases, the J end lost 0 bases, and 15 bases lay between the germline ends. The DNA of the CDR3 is TGTGCCAGCTCCAACCAAGGCCCACGCTCCTATAATTCACCCCTCCACTTT. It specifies CASSNQGPRSYNSPLHF. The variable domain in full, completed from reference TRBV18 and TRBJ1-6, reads NAGVMQNPRHLVRRRGQEARLRCSPMKGHSHVYWYRQLPEEGLKFMVYLQKENIIDESGMPKERFSAEFPKEGPSILRIQQVVRGDSAAYFCASSNQGPRSYNSPLHFGNGTRLTVT.

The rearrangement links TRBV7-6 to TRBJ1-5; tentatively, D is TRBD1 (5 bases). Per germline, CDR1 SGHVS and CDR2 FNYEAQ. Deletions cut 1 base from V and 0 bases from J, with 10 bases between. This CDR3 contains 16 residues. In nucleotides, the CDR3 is TGTGCCAGCAGCTTAGGTGGGGGGGATAGCAATCAGCCCCAGCATTTT. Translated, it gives CASSLGGGDSNQPQHF.

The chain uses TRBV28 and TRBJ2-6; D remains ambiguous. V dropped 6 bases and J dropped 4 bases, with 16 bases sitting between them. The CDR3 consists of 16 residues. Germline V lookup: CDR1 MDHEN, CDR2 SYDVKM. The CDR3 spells CASSPTRSAGANVLTF. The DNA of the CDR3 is TGTGCCAGCAGCCCCACCAGGTCGGCAGGGGCCAACGTCCTGACTTTC.

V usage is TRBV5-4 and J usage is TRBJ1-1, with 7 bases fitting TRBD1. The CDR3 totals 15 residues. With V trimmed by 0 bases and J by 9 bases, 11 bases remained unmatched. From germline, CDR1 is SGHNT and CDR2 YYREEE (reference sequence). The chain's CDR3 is CASSLEVGQGGKAFF. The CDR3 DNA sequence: TGTGCCAGCAGCTTGGAAGTAGGGCAGGGGGGCAAAGCTTTCTTT.